The 32 T cell receptor beta chains given below trace back to one sample, sequenced in a study of regulatory T cells in long-lasting Graves disease. Time point given: persistent/refractory GD, antithyroid drugs over 5 years with positive TRAb. There was RNA extracted from PBMCs, and the TCR library was made from it. Construction of the TCR beta libraries employed iRepertoire HTBI primers in conjunction with Arm-PCR of CDR3 regions. One entry per CDR3 protein results from TCRdb running MiXCR on the multiplex PCR reads. Here the sample spans approximately 500,000 distinct CDR3 sequences, 20% to 25% being singletons. The material was peripheral blood mononuclear cells (PBMCs), obtained when the disease was refractory, from a patient treated with antithyroid drugs. These receptors all stem from a female donor with Graves disease.

Ten or more counts support this clonotype. The genes are TRBV12-3 or TRBV12-4 and TRBJ1-4; D remains unclear. V lost 6 bases and J 10 bases, leaving 12 bases between the germline ends. CDR3 length equals 12 residues. CDR3 protein: CASSPQDGKLFF. CDR3 nucleotide sequence: TGTGCCAGCAGCCCCCAGGACGGAAAACTGTTTTTT.

Comment on this clonotype: At one boundary the junction diverges from the germline segment, which might be a read error. V usage is TRBV28 and J usage is TRBJ2-6; D is possibly TRBD1 (5 bases). The CDR3 covers 19 residues. Germline V gene lookup returns CDR1 MDHEN and CDR2 SYDVKM. The chain's CDR3 is CTSSPTPPSTDSGANVLTF. CDR3 nucleotides: TGTACCAGCAGTCCCACCCCTCCCTCGACAGACTCTGGGGCCAACGTCCTGACTTTC.

This clonotype was counted many times. This sequence joins TRBV27 and TRBJ2-7, with 10 bases fitting TRBD1. This CDR3 contains 15 residues. V lost 3 bases and J lost 4; bases outside the gene matches: 6. Looked up from germline, CDR1 is MNHEY and CDR2 is SMNVEV (reference sequence). CDR3 sequence: CASSLGQGSLYEQYF. The CDR3 coding sequence is TGTGCCAGCAGTTTGGGACAGGGGAGCCTTTACGAGCAGTACTTC.

This clonotype was picked up many times. The chain joins TRBV2 to TRBJ1-5, with TRBD1 matching over 7 bases. Per the germline V gene, CDR1 is SNHLY and CDR2 is FYNNEI. The CDR3 has 15 amino acids. Trimming removed 3 bases from V and 3 bases from J; junction bases left unmatched: 5. DNA for the CDR3: TGTGCCAGCAGTGATCAGGGACAGTCCAATCAGCCCCAGCATTTT. It codes for CASSDQGQSNQPQHF.

The chain couples TRBV7-2 to TRBJ1-2, with D tentatively TRBD1 (6 bases). The CDR3 is made up of 14 amino acids. Germline V CDR1 and CDR2: SGHTA, FQGNSA. Trimming pared 2 bases from V and 3 bases from J, leaving 10 bases between. DNA for the CDR3: TGTGCCAGCAGCTTAATGGGGGCCGACTATGGCTACACCTTC. This encodes CASSLMGADYGYTF.

In regard to this clonotype: The junction departs from germline at one end; a sequencing error may be responsible. The chain is built from TRBV9 and TRBJ1-1; D remains unclear. The CDR3 is 14 amino acids. From germline, CDR1 is SGDLS and CDR2 YYNGEE. CDR3 loop: CASTVGPDWNEAFF. The CDR3 DNA reads TGTGCCAGCACCGTAGGCCCCGACTGGAATGAAGCTTTCTTT.

The rearrangement uses TRBV4-3 and TRBJ1-6; possibly TRBD1 for D (5 bases). Germline loops: CDR1 LGHNA, CDR2 YSLEER. V was clipped by 1 base and J by 9 bases, with 13 bases between them. There are 15 residues in the CDR3. The CDR3 DNA follows: TGCGCCAGCAGCCAAGCGAATGTTGGGGCTTCACCCCTCCACTTT. It codes for CASSQANVGASPLHF.

This clonotype was observed at least ten times. DNA of the CDR3: TGCGCCAGCAGCTCGTCCGGGGGACCTAACTATGGCTACACCTTC. It translates to CASSSSGGPNYGYTF. V gene TRBV5-1 combines with J gene TRBJ1-2, with TRBD1 as a possible D gene (5 bases). This CDR3 comprises 15 residues. Trimming took 3 bases from V and 0 from J, leaving 12 bases between them. The germline V gene encodes CDR1 SGHRS and CDR2 YFSETQ.

This clonotype has ten or more counts. The V gene is TRBV12-3 or TRBV12-4, the J gene TRBJ1-5; tentative D call: TRBD1 (6 bases). V lost 7 bases to trimming and J lost 5 bases, with 15 bases between them. There are 14 residues in the CDR3. CDR3 sequence (DNA): TGTGCCAGCACCATATGGGGGGGCCATCAGCCCCAGCATTTT. It is translated as CASTIWGGHQPQHF.

CDR3 bases: TGTGCCAGCAGCCTGACAGGGAACCCTAACTATGGCTACACCTTC. Amino acid sequence: CASSLTGNPNYGYTF. The V gene is TRBV5-5, the J gene TRBJ1-2; the match to TRBD1 covers 7 bases. Germline loops: CDR1 SGHKS, CDR2 YYEKEE (reference sequence). Trimming at V came to 4 bases and at J to 0 bases, leaving 6 bases not matched to a gene. The CDR3 has 15 residues.

This clonotype was recorded many times. The rearrangement joins TRBV28 to TRBJ2-7; 8 bases agree with TRBD1. Germline assignment: CDR1 MDHEN and CDR2 SYDVKM. The CDR3 is 15 amino acids. V gave up 5 bases and J gave up 7 bases; unmatched junction bases: 13. CDR3 in amino acids: CASSPTDRVLWEQYF. CDR3 bases: TGTGCCAGCAGTCCGACGGACAGGGTTCTATGGGAGCAGTACTTC. The full variable domain, its missing parts supplied by reference TRBV28 and TRBJ2-7, is DVKVTQSSRYLVKRTGEKVFLECVQDMDHENMFWYRQDPGLGLRLIYFSYDVKMKEKGDIPEGYSVSREKKERFSLILESASTNQTSMYLCASSPTDRVLWEQYFGPGTRLTVT.

In this sample, this clonotype turned up many times. The J gene is TRBJ1-5, the V gene TRBV15, with D unresolved. The ends were cut back, 0 bases at V and 7 bases at J, with 13 bases in the middle. Germline V gene lookup returns CDR1 LNHNV and CDR2 YYDKDF (reference sequence). There are 15 residues in the CDR3. The chain's CDR3 is CATSRDFGEWQPQHF. CDR3 nucleotide sequence: TGTGCCACCAGCAGAGATTTTGGGGAATGGCAGCCCCAGCATTTT.

This clonotype was detected ten times or more. J is TRBJ2-7 and V is TRBV28; D gene unclear. From germline, CDR1 is MDHEN and CDR2 SYDVKM. The CDR3 is made up of 14 amino acids. Trimming removed 2 bases at V and 4 bases at J, with 12 bases between. In DNA form, the CDR3 reads TGTGCCAGCAGTTTAACTTGGGTGGGGTACGAGCAGTACTTC. This sequence encodes CASSLTWVGYEQYF.

The chain carries TRBV11-1 and TRBJ2-3; 9 bases map to TRBD1. The CDR3 length is 15 residues. V lost 6 bases, J lost 2 bases, and 6 bases stayed unmatched. Germline V lookup: CDR1 SGHAT, CDR2 FQDESV (reference sequence). The CDR3 loop reads CASRRTGVPTDTQYF. The CDR3 DNA reads as TGTGCCAGCAGACGGACAGGGGTACCCACAGATACGCAGTATTTT. Complete variable domain (other parts from reference TRBV11-1 and TRBJ2-3): EAEVAQSPRYKITEKSQAVAFWCDPISGHATLYWYRQILGQGPELLVQFQDESVVDDSQLPKDRFSAERLKGVDSTLKIQPAELGDSAMYLCASRRTGVPTDTQYFGPGTRLTVL.

Concerning this clonotype itself: Germline and junction disagree at one end, which may indicate a read error. The chain joins TRBV5-1 to TRBJ2-2; D is unresolved. The germline V gene encodes CDR1 SGHRS and CDR2 YFSETQ. The CDR3 totals 13 residues. The CDR3 DNA is TGCACCAGCAACTTAGGGCTTTCCGGGGAGCTGTTTTTT. Protein product: CTSNLGLSGELFF.

This clonotype appeared a few times. J is TRBJ1-3 and V is TRBV7-9; perhaps TRBD1 as D (5 bases). CDR1 is SEHNR, CDR2 FQNEAQ, per germline (reference sequence). The CDR3 runs 14 residues. The V end lost 5 bases, the J end lost 4 bases, and 12 bases lay between the germline ends. The CDR3 DNA sequence: TGTGCCAGCAGCAGAGGGACCGTCGGAAACACCATATATTTT. This translates into CASSRGTVGNTIYF.

This clonotype appeared many times. J is TRBJ2-3 and V is TRBV28, with D possibly called TRBD1 or TRBD2 (5 bases each). In germline, CDR1 is MDHEN, CDR2 SYDVKM. Trimming left V 3 bases short and J 0 bases short, with 16 bases between. The length of the CDR3 is 17 residues. The CDR3: CASSLGPGDDSTDTQYF. Written as DNA, the CDR3 is TGTGCCAGCAGTTTGGGCCCTGGGGACGATAGCACAGATACGCAGTATTTT.

The rearrangement joins TRBV29-1 to TRBJ2-7; TRBD2 matches at 14 bases. Germline assignment: CDR1 SQVTM and CDR2 ANQGSEA. The ends lost 4 bases at V and 5 bases at J; junction bases unmatched: 10. The CDR3 runs to 16 residues. The CDR3 here is CSVVPLTSGREDEQYF. CDR3 in DNA: TGCAGCGTTGTACCCTTGACTAGCGGGAGGGAGGACGAGCAGTACTTC.

The sample holds many counts of this clonotype. The rearrangement links TRBV28 to TRBJ1-3; D ambiguous. CDR1 is MDHEN, CDR2 SYDVKM, per germline. V lost 2 bases and J 6 bases, leaving 20 bases between the germline ends. This CDR3 comprises 17 residues. As DNA, the CDR3 is TGTGCCAGCAGTTTAGGCGGGCGCCTCTCTGGTGAAAACACCATATATTTT. Its translation: CASSLGGRLSGENTIYF.

This clonotype was counted many times. The rearrangement links TRBV7-2 to TRBJ1-5; 7 bases align to TRBD1. J gave up 9 bases and V 0 bases, and 11 bases lay outside the gene matches. CDR1 and CDR2 from the germline V gene are SGHTA and FQGNSA. The CDR3 extends over 16 amino acids. The CDR3 loop is CASSLASGQLGGPQHF. CDR3 nucleotide sequence: TGTGCCAGCAGCTTAGCGTCGGGACAGTTAGGCGGGCCCCAGCATTTT. The complete variable domain, with remaining parts taken from reference TRBV7-2 and TRBJ1-5, reads GAGVSQSPSNKVTEKGKDVELRCDPISGHTALYWYRQSLGQGLEFLIYFQGNSAPDKSGLPSDRFSAERTGGSVSTLTIQRTQQEDSAVYLCASSLASGQLGGPQHFGDGTRLSIL.

The chain combines TRBV19 with TRBJ2-7, with D maybe TRBD2 (6 bases). Per the germline V gene, CDR1 is LNHDA and CDR2 is SQIVND (reference sequence). The CDR3 is made up of 13 amino acids. Trimming stripped 5 bases from V and 1 base from J, with 9 bases between. CDR3 in amino acids: CASSRLESYEQYF. The CDR3 coding sequence is TGTGCCAGTAGTCGACTAGAGTCCTACGAGCAGTACTTC.

This clonotype was observed many times. This chain links TRBV30 with TRBJ1-1; possible D gene TRBD1, 6 bases. V was shortened by 0 bases and J by 3 bases, with 8 bases between the two germline ends. The CDR3 sequence is 13 residues long. CDR1 and CDR2 from the germline V gene are GTSNPN and SVGIG (reference sequence). The CDR3 sequence is CAWSVTGYTEAFF. CDR3 DNA: TGTGCCTGGAGTGTGACAGGCTACACTGAAGCTTTCTTT.

This clonotype was seen a few times. This sequence joins TRBV27 and TRBJ1-6, with D possibly TRBD1 on 6 matching bases. CDR3 length equals 14 residues. CDR1 and CDR2 from the germline V gene are MNHEY and SMNVEV (reference sequence). V was clipped by 3 bases and J by 7 bases, with 10 bases between them. The CDR3 region has the DNA TGTGCCAGCAGTTTCAAGGGGGACAATTCACCCCTCCACTTT. It specifies CASSFKGDNSPLHF.

V usage is TRBV10-3 and J usage is TRBJ2-5, with 8 bases lining up with TRBD2. The CDR3 is 13 amino acids. The germline V gene encodes CDR1 ENHRY and CDR2 SYGVKD. The V gene end was trimmed by 10 bases and the J gene end by 1 base; junction bases not matched to a gene: 5. In DNA, the CDR3 is TGTGCCACCCTAGCGGGCCTCCAAGAGACCCAGTACTTC. Translating gives CATLAGLQETQYF.

Ten or more counts support this clonotype. J is TRBJ2-4 and V is TRBV12-3 or TRBV12-4; D is possibly TRBD2 (5 bases). The CDR3 loop spans 15 amino acids. Trimming cost V 0 bases and J 8 bases, with 14 bases left between them. The CDR3 loop is CASSLADETIHIQYF. The CDR3 DNA reads TGTGCCAGCAGTTTAGCGGACGAGACTATCCACATTCAGTACTTC.

V and J are TRBV9 and TRBJ1-1, with D possibly matching TRBD1 (5 bases). Trimming stripped 2 bases from V and 2 bases from J, with 16 bases between. The CDR3 is 16 residues long. CDR1 is SGDLS and CDR2 is YYNGEE in the germline V gene. The DNA of the CDR3 is TGTGCCAGCAGCGTCGGGCTGGGGGGACTAAACACTGAAGCTTTCTTT. Protein sequence: CASSVGLGGLNTEAFF.

This clonotype was recorded a few times. The chain is built from TRBV20-1 and TRBJ2-1, with 8 bases that match TRBD1. The CDR3 loop spans 15 amino acids. V gave up 6 bases and J gave up 0 bases; unmatched junction bases: 7. The germline V gene has CDR1 DFQATT and CDR2 SNEGSKA (reference sequence). CDR3 DNA: TGCAGTGCGTGGACAGGGCAGGGCTCCTACAATGAGCAGTTCTTC. This translates into CSAWTGQGSYNEQFF.

J is TRBJ2-7 and V is TRBV5-5; D remains unclear. The CDR3 contains 15 residues. Germline V gives CDR1 SGHKS, CDR2 YYEKEE (reference sequence). V was cut by 4 bases and J by 4 bases, with 18 bases left in between. Here the CDR3 reads CASSPFGGNPYEQYF. In DNA form, the CDR3 reads TGTGCCAGCAGCCCATTCGGTGGGAATCCGTACGAGCAGTACTTC.

In its sample, this clonotype was seen many times. The V and J genes are TRBV28 and TRBJ1-3, with D uncertain. The CDR3 extends over 15 amino acids. From germline, CDR1 is MDHEN and CDR2 SYDVKM. The ends were cut back, 3 bases at V and 0 bases at J, with 9 bases in the middle. CDR3 sequence reads: CASSLRASSGNTIYF. Here the CDR3 DNA reads TGTGCCAGCAGTTTGAGAGCCAGCTCTGGAAACACCATATATTTT.

In the case of this clonotype: It may be a read error: a sequence one base away is much more abundant. This chain joins TRBV6-1 and TRBJ2-7; maybe TRBD2 (6 bases). Germline assignment: CDR1 MNHNS and CDR2 SASEGT. CDR3 length: 15 residues. CDR3 sequence: CASSEVVGGLYGQYF. The CDR3 DNA reads TGTGCCAGCAGTGAAGTTGTGGGGGGACTCTACGGGCAGTACTTC.

A few counts support this clonotype. J is TRBJ1-2 and V is TRBV3-1; D not certain. V lost 1 base, J lost 4 bases, and 4 bases lay in between. The CDR3 is 12 amino acids. Looked up from germline, CDR1 is LGHDT and CDR2 is YNNKEL (reference sequence). The CDR3 region is CASSQGIYGYTF. The CDR3 DNA sequence: TGTGCCAGCAGCCAAGGAATCTATGGCTACACCTTC. Combining the CDR3 with reference TRBV3-1 and TRBJ1-2 gives the whole variable domain DTAVSQTPKYLVTQMGNDKSIKCEQNLGHDTMYWYKQDSKKFLKIMFSYNNKELIINETVPNRFSPKSPDKAHLNLHINSLELGDSAVYFCASSQGIYGYTFGSGTRLTVV.

This clonotype was recorded many times. CDR3 DNA sequence: TGTGCCAGCAGTGAATCGGGACAGGACTACGAGCAGTACTTC. Its protein product is CASSESGQDYEQYF. The chain carries TRBV2 and TRBJ2-7; 8 nucleotides line up with TRBD1. The CDR3 length is 14 residues. V lost 2 bases, J lost 3 bases, and 3 bases stayed unmatched. Germline assignment: CDR1 SNHLY and CDR2 FYNNEI. Complete variable domain (other parts from reference TRBV2 and TRBJ2-7): EPEVTQTPSHQVTQMGQEVILRCVPISNHLYFYWYRQILGQKVEFLVSFYNNEISEKSEIFDDQFSVERPDGSNFTLKIRSTKLEDSAMYFCASSESGQDYEQYFGPGTRLTVT.